These 23 T cell receptor beta chains were all obtained from the same sample, sequenced in a study of T cells in Graves' hyperthyroidism and ophthalmopathy. The source material, RNA transcripts, was used to amplify TCR beta CDR3 regions. Carried out on the TCR CDR3, a first-round RT-PCR used the HTBI primer set. Each CDR3 protein gets one entry after TCRdb re-called the multiplex PCR reads with MiXCR. The table records about 96,000 distinct CDR3 sequences, over 50% of them present only once. Sequenced input: blood. Receptor source: a woman in her forties with Graves' hyperthyroidism.

This chain connects TRBV12-5 to TRBJ1-2; 8 bases are a match to TRBD1. This CDR3 comprises 17 residues. J lost 5 bases, V lost 1 base, and 12 bases had no gene match. Germline CDR1 reads LGHNT; CDR2 reads FRNRAP. CDR3 residues: CASGLEPGQAFLYGYTF. CDR3 nucleotides: TGTGCTAGTGGTTTGGAGCCGGGACAGGCGTTTCTTTATGGCTACACCTTC. The variable domain in full, completed from reference TRBV12-5 and TRBJ1-2, reads DARVTQTPRHKVTEMGQEVTMRCQPILGHNTVFWYRQTMMQGLELLAYFRNRAPLDDSGMPKDRFSAEMPDATLATLKIQPSEPRDSAVYFCASGLEPGQAFLYGYTFGSGTRLTVV.

The gene calls are TRBV7-2 and TRBJ2-5; tentatively, D is TRBD2 (5 bases). The CDR3 runs to 14 residues. Germline lookup yields CDR1 SGHTA and CDR2 FQGNSA. With 3 bases removed from V and 5 bases from J, the gap between germline ends came to 13 bases. CDR3 amino acids: CASSFKGGGETQYF. CDR3 DNA sequence: TGTGCCAGCAGCTTCAAAGGCGGCGGGGAGACCCAGTACTTC.

The chain couples TRBV20-1 to TRBJ1-1; weak D call: TRBD1 (5 bases). The V and J ends lost 3 bases and 1 base respectively, with 9 bases between them. CDR3 size: 13 residues. The germline V gene has CDR1 DFQATT and CDR2 SNEGSKA (reference sequence). The CDR3 nucleotides read TGCAGTGCTAGGGGGGGGTGGAACACTGAAGCTTTCTTT. Its translation is CSARGGWNTEAFF.

The chain recombines TRBV7-2 with TRBJ1-1; TRBD1 matches 9 bases. The germline gives CDR1 SGHTA, CDR2 FQGNSA. Losses at the gene ends were 1 base for V and 3 bases for J; bases not matched to a gene: 0. This CDR3 contains 14 residues. CDR3 amino acids: CASSLGDRDTEAFF. The CDR3 DNA follows: TGTGCCAGCAGCTTAGGGGACAGGGACACTGAAGCTTTCTTT.

The chain recombines TRBV7-2 with TRBJ2-6; 12 bases are a match to TRBD2. Germline V lookup: CDR1 SGHTA, CDR2 FQGNSA. With V trimmed by 3 bases and J by 0 bases, 3 bases remained unmatched. This CDR3 has 18 residues. This chain's CDR3 is CASSFSSGRASGANVLTF. As DNA, the CDR3 is TGTGCCAGCAGCTTCTCTAGCGGGAGGGCCTCTGGGGCCAACGTCCTGACTTTC.

This clonotype was detected a few times. The chain joins TRBV20-1 to TRBJ2-5; D remains ambiguous. V was clipped by 5 bases and J by 7 bases, with 5 bases between them. The CDR3 is 9 residues long. Germline V gene data show CDR1 as DFQATT and CDR2 as SNEGSKA (reference sequence). CDR3 loop: CSASGTQYF. The CDR3 nucleotides are TGCAGTGCTTCCGGGACCCAGTACTTC.

The chain joins TRBV29-1 to TRBJ2-7, with D hard to call. Germline assignment: CDR1 SQVTM and CDR2 ANQGSEA. V lost 8 bases and J 1 base, leaving 12 bases between the germline ends. The CDR3 spans 12 residues. The CDR3 here is CSLGTASYEQYF. As DNA, the CDR3 is TGCAGCTTAGGTACGGCGTCCTACGAGCAGTACTTC.

This clonotype was found many times. One end of the junction is discordant with germline, which a read error may explain. The gene calls are TRBV7-9 and TRBJ2-7; 14 bases fit TRBD2. CDR1 is SEHNR and CDR2 is FQNEAQ in the germline V gene (reference sequence). This CDR3 has 14 residues. CDR3 loop: CASSLGLAGAEQYF. The CDR3 region has the DNA TGCGCCAGCAGCTTGGGACTAGCGGGAGCCGAGCAGTACTTC.

This clonotype appeared many times. The V call is TRBV7-2, the J call TRBJ2-3; TRBD1 agrees at 9 bases. This CDR3 has 15 amino acids. V gave up 5 bases and J gave up 5 bases; unmatched junction bases: 8. Germline-derived CDR1 and CDR2 are SGHTA and FQGNSA. The CDR3 loop reads CASSPGQGRLDTQYF. For the CDR3, the DNA is TGTGCCAGCAGCCCGGGACAGGGCCGTTTAGATACGCAGTATTTT.

This clonotype turned up a few times. The chain is built from TRBV7-2 and TRBJ2-7; D may be TRBD2 (7 bases). Trimming shortened V by 5 bases and J by 2 bases, and 22 bases separated the two germline ends. CDR3 length: 17 residues. CDR1 and CDR2 (germline): SGHTA, FQGNSA. CDR3 region: CASSPLLLQRDTYEQYF. The CDR3 DNA is TGTGCCAGCAGCCCCCTTCTCCTTCAGCGGGACACCTACGAGCAGTACTTC.

This clonotype showed up many times. The rearrangement joins TRBV19 to TRBJ2-6; D unclear. CDR3 length: 13 amino acids. Trimming stripped 5 bases from V and 0 bases from J, with 2 bases between. The germline V gene encodes CDR1 LNHDA and CDR2 SQIVND (reference sequence). The CDR3 nucleotides read TGTGCCAGTAGTGACTCTGGGGCCAACGTCCTGACTTTC. Translation gives CASSDSGANVLTF.

This clonotype has just a few counts. The chain joins TRBV20-1 to TRBJ1-2; 11 bases fit TRBD1. This CDR3 is 16 amino acids long. Germline values: CDR1 DFQATT, CDR2 SNEGSKA (reference sequence). J was trimmed by 6 bases and V by 6 bases; bases with no gene match: 15. The CDR3 loop reads CSAFKDRGRWENGYTF. The DNA for the CDR3 is TGCAGTGCCTTTAAGGACAGGGGGCGATGGGAGAATGGCTACACCTTC.

Regarding this clonotype: No conserved phenylalanine or tryptophan ends this CDR3, so it is likely a read error. The chain joins TRBV12-3 or TRBV12-4 to TRBJ2-6, with TRBD2 identical over 12 bases. CDR3 length equals 19 residues. CDR3 nucleotides: TGTGCCACCAGTGACTCAAAGACTAGCGGGGGCTCTGGGGCCAACGTCCTGACTCCA. Encoded protein: CATSDSKTSGGSGANVLTP.

The rearrangement joins TRBV2 to TRBJ2-2; 10 bases line up with TRBD1. CDR3 length: 17 amino acids. The germline gives CDR1 SNHLY, CDR2 FYNNEI. V was clipped by 3 bases and J by 4 bases; unmatched bases: 8. This CDR3 is CASSDGLGQGSTGELFF. The CDR3 bases are TGTGCCAGCAGTGATGGGTTGGGACAGGGGAGCACCGGGGAGCTGTTTTTT.

This rearrangement joins TRBV2 to TRBJ1-3; D might be TRBD1 (6 bases). V was pared by 5 bases and J by 8 bases, with 25 bases between. Germline-derived CDR1 and CDR2 are SNHLY and FYNNEI. This CDR3 contains 17 residues. The CDR3 DNA reads as TGTGCCAGCAGTATACAGGGCCAGACTAACTATGGCTACACCATATATTTT. Translated: CASSIQGQTNYGYTIYF.

The CDR3 DNA is TGTGCCAGCAGTTACTCGCTCGGGGGCAGGGACACCATATATTTT. This translates into CASSYSLGGRDTIYF. The genes are TRBV6-5 and TRBJ1-3; D perhaps matches TRBD1 (6 bases). Germline V CDR1 and CDR2: MNHEY, SVGAGI. The V end was cut by 0 bases, the J end by 8 bases, with 14 bases between. This CDR3 is 15 amino acids long.

The chain joins TRBV6-1 to TRBJ1-5; no reliable D call. Trimming left V 0 bases short and J 7 bases short, with 7 bases between. The CDR3 has 13 residues. Germline values: CDR1 MNHNS, CDR2 SASEGT. CDR3: CASSEASVQPQHF. CDR3 nucleotide sequence: TGTGCCAGCAGTGAAGCGTCGGTGCAGCCCCAGCATTTT.

This clonotype was seen many times. V and J are TRBV28 and TRBJ2-7; D is possibly TRBD2 (7 bases). The germline V gene encodes CDR1 MDHEN and CDR2 SYDVKM. Trimming shortened V by 8 bases and J by 0 bases, and 14 bases separated the two germline ends. CDR3 length: 14 residues. CDR3 amino acids: CASEGGQGSYEQYF. The CDR3 DNA is TGTGCCAGCGAGGGGGGGCAAGGCTCCTACGAGCAGTACTTC.

The V and J genes are TRBV7-9 and TRBJ2-3; no definite D call. V was clipped by 3 bases and J by 4 bases, with 14 bases between them. Germline values: CDR1 SEHNR, CDR2 FQNEAQ (reference sequence). The CDR3 length is 15 residues. CDR3 DNA sequence: TGTGCCAGCAGCTTGATCGACTCACGCGCAGATACGCAGTATTTT. This codes for CASSLIDSRADTQYF.

This clonotype was detected many times. The CDR3 DNA reads as TGTGCCAGCAGCTTAGGGGCGGGACAGTACTTC. It yields the protein CASSLGAGQYF. V usage is TRBV7-8 and J usage is TRBJ2-7, with a possible D match to TRBD2 (6 bases). Germline assignment: CDR1 SGHVS and CDR2 FQNEAQ. The V gene lost 1 base and the J gene lost 10 bases, with 8 bases spanning the gap. CDR3 length: 11 residues.

This clonotype was recorded once. The junction shows a germline mismatch at one end, possibly a read error. This chain connects TRBV25-1 to TRBJ2-5; 9 bases are shared with TRBD2. CDR3 length: 16 residues. Germline V CDR1 and CDR2: MGHDK, SYGVNS. The CDR3, as DNA: TGTGCCAGCAGTCCTCGGTGGCTAGCGGGGCTAGAGACCCAGCACTTC. Residues: CASSPRWLAGLETQHF.

This chain connects TRBV29-1 to TRBJ1-2; 9 bases agree with TRBD1. Germline values: CDR1 SQVTM, CDR2 ANQGSEA. V dropped 4 bases and J dropped 7; count of bases not matched to a gene: 4. This CDR3 contains 12 residues. The CDR3 nucleotides are TGCAGCGTTGCTAGACAGGGGGGTGGCTACACCTTC. The encoded protein is CSVARQGGGYTF.

V and J are TRBV7-8 and TRBJ2-7; 8 nucleotides align to TRBD2. V gave up 3 bases and J gave up 9 bases; unmatched junction bases: 16. Germline CDR1 SGHVS, CDR2 FQNEAQ. The CDR3 runs to 16 residues. CDR3 amino acids: CASSFFRVAGLGRQYF. CDR3 DNA: TGTGCCAGCAGCTTTTTTAGGGTAGCGGGACTCGGAAGGCAGTACTTC. The complete variable domain, with remaining parts taken from reference TRBV7-8 and TRBJ2-7, reads GAGVSQSPRYKVAKRGQDVALRCDPISGHVSLFWYQQALGQGPEFLTYFQNEAQLDKSGLPSDRFFAERPEGSVSTLKIQRTQQEDSAVYLCASSFFRVAGLGRQYFGPGTRLTVT.